This T cell receptor (beta chain) was captured in a study of blood T cells in healthy people across ages. Roughly 10 milliliters of peripheral blood were drawn from each donor into EDTA-treated tubes. Next came a second PCR, run for about 7 to 11 cycles, which used a sample-barcoded 5' primer along with a J-beta primer mix. Every sample produced at least 2.5 million CDR3-containing paired-end reads. Each CDR3 protein gets one entry after TCRdb re-called the 5' RACE reads with MiXCR. The sample records around 1.5 million distinct CDR3 sequences, around 59% being singletons. A note on this clonotype: Its matching antigen is unknown.

Whole-study results and caveats: Diversity of TCR beta per million T cells declined in a roughly linear way with age.

Sequenced: blood. The sequence came from a man between 18 and 29 years old in good health.

The CDR3 coding sequence is TGTGCCAGCAGTGCCCTAGCGGGGGCGTGGAATGAGCAGTTCTTC. This sequence encodes CASSALAGAWNEQFF. The rearrangement links TRBV6-1 to TRBJ2-1; TRBD2 matches at 10 bases. Germline V gene lookup returns CDR1 MNHNS and CDR2 SASEGT. The V and J ends lost 4 bases and 7 bases, in that order; junction bases with no gene match: 7. The CDR3 is 15 residues long.